This passage covers 30 T cell receptor beta chains from one sample sequenced in a study of T cell responses to AZD1222 COVID-19 vaccine. Clones were read by immunoSEQ multiplex PCR, and TCRdb kept only the in-frame ones, dropping some. Of approximately 80,000 clones in the sample, 80% to 90% are singletons; the top ten hold 3.4%. Sequencing was performed on peripheral blood, taken 28 days after the second AZD1222 dose. The receptors were gathered from an adult who received the AZD1222 COVID-19 vaccine.

The rearrangement uses TRBV24-1 and TRBJ2-5, with TRBD1 as a possible D gene (6 bases). Germline CDR1 KGHDR, CDR2 SFDVKD. V lost 3 bases to trimming and J lost 4 bases, with 14 bases between them. The CDR3 runs to 15 residues. The CDR3 protein is CATSDPPTGGETQYF. The CDR3 DNA sequence: TGTGCCACCAGTGATCCACCGACAGGCGGAGAGACCCAGTACTTC.

J is TRBJ2-1 and V is TRBV5-1; D is uncertain. Trimming cost V 4 bases and J 10 bases, with 15 bases left between them. This CDR3 has 13 residues. Germline values: CDR1 SGHRS, CDR2 YFSETQ. As DNA, the CDR3 is TGCGCCAGCAGCACTCCGGACGCAGCCGAGCAGTTCTTC. It yields the protein CASSTPDAAEQFF. Filled out from reference TRBV5-1 and TRBJ2-1, the complete variable domain reads KAGVTQTPRYLIKTRGQQVTLSCSPISGHRSVSWYQQTPGQGLQFLFEYFSETQRNKGNFPGRFSGRQFSNSRSEMNVSTLELGDSALYLCASSTPDAAEQFFGPGTRLTVL.

J is TRBJ2-1 and V is TRBV9; weak D call: TRBD2 (6 bases). Germline V gene data show CDR1 as SGDLS and CDR2 as YYNGEE. Trimming cost V 2 bases and J 5 bases, with 11 bases left between them. This CDR3 spans 14 amino acids. CDR3 sequence reads: CASSVEPGDNEQFF. The DNA for the CDR3 is TGTGCCAGCAGCGTTGAGCCGGGGGACAATGAGCAGTTCTTC.

This chain uses TRBV5-1 with TRBJ1-6, with D perhaps TRBD1 (6 bases). Germline CDR1 SGHRS, CDR2 YFSETQ. The V and J ends lost 0 bases and 6 bases respectively, with 13 bases between them. The CDR3 is made up of 16 amino acids. The CDR3 sequence is CASSLATGRVNSPLHF. For the CDR3, the DNA is TGCGCCAGCAGCTTGGCAACAGGGCGCGTTAATTCACCCCTCCACTTT.

The rearrangement joins TRBV27 to TRBJ2-3; 7 positions agree with TRBD1. CDR1 MNHEY and CDR2 SMNVEV come from the germline V gene (reference sequence). The CDR3 runs to 15 residues. V lost 6 bases and J lost 5; bases outside the gene matches: 11. The CDR3 nucleotides are TGTGCCAGCAGGGACCTTCGGACAGGACGAGATACGCAGTATTTT. Translated, it gives CASRDLRTGRDTQYF.

The chain carries TRBV4-1 and TRBJ1-1; TRBD1 matches at 7 bases. The germline V gene has CDR1 MGHRA and CDR2 YSYEKL. The V gene end was trimmed by 4 bases and the J gene end by 4 bases; junction bases not matched to a gene: 12. This CDR3 region has 16 residues. Written as DNA, the CDR3 is TGCGCCAGCAGCCCCCGACAGGGTGAGAGTGTCACTGAAGCTTTCTTT. Protein sequence: CASSPRQGESVTEAFF.

The chain couples TRBV3-1 (or the pseudogene TRBV3-2) to TRBJ1-2; the match to TRBD1 covers 9 bases. CDR3 size: 14 residues. Germline trimming cut 4 bases from V and 4 bases from J; bases unmatched to any gene: 4. Germline values: CDR1 LGHDT, CDR2 YNNKEL (reference sequence). The DNA of the CDR3 is TGTGCCAGCAGCCCCGGGACAGGGACCTATGGCTACACCTTC. Translating it yields CASSPGTGTYGYTF.

This clone was recorded once. The chain couples TRBV30 to TRBJ1-3, with a possible D match to TRBD1 (5 bases). The CDR3 runs to 12 residues. The V end lost 6 bases, the J end lost 0 bases, and 6 bases lay between the germline ends. CDR1 and CDR2 (germline): GTSNPN, SVGIG (reference sequence). The CDR3 DNA follows: TGTGCCTGCGGGACCTCTGGAAACACCATATATTTT. Its translation: CACGTSGNTIYF. Variable domain in full (rest from reference TRBV30 and TRBJ1-3): SQTIHQWPATLVQPVGSPLSLECTVEGTSNPNLYWYRQAAGRGLQLLFYSVGIGQISSEVPQNLSASRPQDRQFILSSKKLLLSDSGFYLCACGTSGNTIYFGEGSWLTVV.

The rearrangement uses TRBV5-8 and TRBJ2-4, with TRBD1 matching 8 bases. Per the germline V gene, CDR1 is SGHTS and CDR2 is YDEGEE. The length of the CDR3 is 14 residues. With 6 bases clipped from V and 9 bases from J, the junction kept 11 bases outside the gene matches. DNA of the CDR3: TGTGCCAGCACCTTAATCAGGGGGCTAGTCATTCAGTACTTC. It specifies CASTLIRGLVIQYF.

This clone was detected once. CDR3 DNA sequence: TGTGCCAGCAGTTTGGGTATCGGGTTCGGGACCCAGTACTTC. Its translation is CASSLGIGFGTQYF. This chain uses TRBV28 with TRBJ2-5, with no clear D. V lost 3 bases to trimming and J lost 7 bases, with 15 bases between them. Looked up from germline, CDR1 is MDHEN and CDR2 is SYDVKM. The CDR3 totals 14 residues.

This CDR3 is CASSSTASYGYTF. The CDR3 DNA follows: TGTGCCAGCAGCTCCACAGCGAGCTATGGCTACACCTTC. V gene TRBV7-2 combines with J gene TRBJ1-2; no reliable D call. V lost 4 bases to trimming and J lost 4 bases, with 10 bases between them. In germline, CDR1 is SGHTA, CDR2 FQGNSA. This CDR3 has 13 amino acids.

This chain joins TRBV6-1 and TRBJ2-3, with 10 bases identical to TRBD2. CDR1 and CDR2 from the germline V gene are MNHNS and SASEGT. Trimming at V came to 0 bases and at J to 6 bases, leaving 3 bases not matched to a gene. This CDR3 comprises 15 residues. This chain's CDR3 is CASSEAAGGPDTQYF. The CDR3 DNA follows: TGTGCCAGCAGTGAAGCAGCGGGGGGGCCTGATACGCAGTATTTT.

The chain is built from TRBV7-2 and TRBJ2-3, with unresolved D. The CDR3 covers 14 residues. Trimming stripped 2 bases from V and 2 bases from J, with 8 bases between. Germline V lookup: CDR1 SGHTA, CDR2 FQGNSA. CDR3 sequence: CASSLMGSTDTQYF. Here the CDR3 DNA reads TGTGCCAGCAGCTTAATGGGGTCCACAGATACGCAGTATTTT.

The chain links TRBV7-9 to TRBJ1-4, with 9 bases aligning to TRBD1. CDR3 length: 14 residues. In germline, CDR1 is SEHNR, CDR2 FQNEAQ (reference sequence). V lost 3 bases to trimming and J lost 4 bases; unmatched junction nucleotides: 0. The CDR3 is CASSLTGGNEKLFF. CDR3 DNA: TGTGCCAGCAGCTTGACAGGGGGTAATGAAAAACTGTTTTTT.

The rearrangement links TRBV28 to TRBJ2-7; no clear D. Trimming took 5 bases from V and 2 from J, leaving 10 bases between them. Germline values: CDR1 MDHEN, CDR2 SYDVKM. The CDR3 covers 13 residues. The CDR3 DNA reads as TGTGCCAGCAGTCGCCCGGATGCCTACGAGCAGTACTTC. Its protein product is CASSRPDAYEQYF.

J is TRBJ1-2 and V is TRBV30; 7 nucleotides align to TRBD1. Trimming cost V 5 bases and J 4 bases; bases outside gene matches: 10. The CDR3 runs 14 residues. Germline V gives CDR1 GTSNPN, CDR2 SVGIG (reference sequence). DNA for the CDR3: TGTGCCTGGCGTAAGGGGACAGACTTCTATGGCTACACCTTC. It encodes CAWRKGTDFYGYTF.

V usage is TRBV18 and J usage is TRBJ1-4, with D possibly TRBD1 on 5 matching bases. Trimming cost V 6 bases and J 3 bases, with 14 bases left between them. CDR3 size: 15 residues. The germline V gene encodes CDR1 KGHSH and CDR2 LQKENI. CDR3 in amino acids: CASSKETAPNEKLFF. The CDR3 DNA reads TGTGCCAGCTCCAAAGAGACAGCGCCTAATGAAAAACTGTTTTTT. Complete variable domain (other parts from reference TRBV18 and TRBJ1-4): NAGVMQNPRHLVRRRGQEARLRCSPMKGHSHVYWYRQLPEEGLKFMVYLQKENIIDESGMPKERFSAEFPKEGPSILRIQQVVRGDSAAYFCASSKETAPNEKLFFGSGTQLSVL.

V is TRBV24-1 and J is TRBJ2-3; TRBD1 matches 7 bases. Losses at the gene ends were 0 bases for V and 2 bases for J; bases not matched to a gene: 4. This CDR3 spans 16 amino acids. Per the germline V gene, CDR1 is KGHDR and CDR2 is SFDVKD. CDR3 DNA: TGTGCCACCAGTGATTTGGTAGGGGGCGACACAGATACGCAGTATTTT. Translated, it gives CATSDLVGGDTDTQYF.

The J gene is TRBJ2-3, the V gene TRBV11-3, with 7 bases lining up with TRBD1. The CDR3 consists of 14 residues. The ends lost 2 bases at V and 4 bases at J; junction bases unmatched: 3. Per the germline V gene, CDR1 is SGHNT and CDR2 is YENEEA. For the CDR3, the DNA is TGTGCCAGCAGCTTACACAGGGGCTCAGATACGCAGTATTTT. Translating it yields CASSLHRGSDTQYF.

The chain carries TRBV24-1 and TRBJ2-1, with D perhaps matching TRBD1 (6 bases). Germline CDR1 KGHDR, CDR2 SFDVKD. This CDR3 contains 16 residues. Between the trimmed V and J ends, which lost 5 bases and 1 base, there was a span of 14 bases. In DNA form, the CDR3 reads TGTGCCACCAGTGCTGTCAACACAGGGTCCTACAATGAGCAGTTCTTC. Encoded protein: CATSAVNTGSYNEQFF.

This chain connects TRBV19 to TRBJ1-2; D is unclear. V lost 5 bases to trimming and J lost 3 bases, with 16 bases between them. CDR1 LNHDA and CDR2 SQIVND come from the germline V gene (reference sequence). This CDR3 is built from 15 residues. The CDR3 DNA reads as TGTGCCAGTAGTGGAGCTTTGAGTGTGGACTATGGCTACACCTTC. Its protein product is CASSGALSVDYGYTF.

The chain employs TRBV4-1 and TRBJ2-3; the match to TRBD2 covers 13 bases. The CDR3 has 20 amino acids. CDR1 and CDR2 from the germline V gene are MGHRA and YSYEKL. With 0 bases clipped from V and 5 bases from J, the junction kept 14 bases outside the gene matches. The CDR3 DNA is TGCGCCAGCAGCCAAGATCCACTAACTTCAACTAGCGGGGGGGAAGATACGCAGTATTTT. Its protein is CASSQDPLTSTSGGEDTQYF.

V and J are TRBV4-2 and TRBJ2-1; 10 bases are a match to TRBD2. V lost 1 base and J lost 0; bases outside the gene matches: 3. CDR1 is LGHNA, CDR2 YNFKEQ, per germline. The CDR3 loop spans 17 amino acids. CDR3 residues: CASSQVLAGSSYNEQFF. DNA for the CDR3: TGTGCCAGCAGCCAAGTACTAGCGGGAAGCTCCTACAATGAGCAGTTCTTC.

The gene calls are TRBV6-5 and TRBJ1-3; D is unresolved. The length of the CDR3 is 13 residues. Germline CDR1 is MNHEY and CDR2 is SVGAGI. Deletions cut 6 bases from V and 0 bases from J, with 6 bases between. The CDR3 spells CASRPPSGNTIYF. The CDR3 region has the DNA TGTGCCAGCAGACCACCCTCTGGAAACACCATATATTTT.

The gene calls are TRBV28 and TRBJ2-7; tentative D call: TRBD1 (5 bases). Germline V CDR1 and CDR2: MDHEN, SYDVKM. Trimming removed 8 bases at V and 5 bases at J, with 10 bases between. The CDR3 spans 11 residues. CDR3 amino acids: CASGQGDEQYF. CDR3 DNA sequence: TGTGCCAGCGGGCAGGGCGACGAGCAGTACTTC.

Turning to this clone: Possible read error: a much larger clone is one base away. The chain recombines TRBV7-9 with TRBJ1-6; no definite D call. CDR3 size: 13 residues. V was clipped by 1 base and J by 6 bases, with 4 bases between them. From germline, CDR1 is SEHNR and CDR2 FQNEAQ (reference sequence). CDR3 protein: CASSLGGNSPLHF. The CDR3 DNA reads as TGTGCCAGCAGCTTAGGTGGTAATTCACCCCTCCACTTT.

The chain is built from TRBV9 and TRBJ1-3, with D possibly matching TRBD1 (6 bases). This CDR3 is built from 16 residues. Germline V gene data show CDR1 as SGDLS and CDR2 as YYNGEE. V dropped 0 bases and J dropped 0 bases, with 10 bases sitting between them. The DNA for the CDR3 is TGTGCCAGCAGCGTAGTCGGGGGCAGCTCTGGAAACACCATATATTTT. It is translated as CASSVVGGSSGNTIYF.

V is TRBV7-8 and J is TRBJ1-5; TRBD1 might be the D (5 bases). The CDR3 extends over 15 amino acids. The V and J ends lost 1 base and 4 bases respectively, with 11 bases between them. Germline V gene sequence: CDR1 SGHVS, CDR2 FQNEAQ. CDR3 region: CASSLESGRNQPQHF. CDR3 coding DNA: TGTGCCAGCAGCTTAGAGTCGGGGCGGAATCAGCCCCAGCATTTT. Full variable domain (missing parts from reference TRBV7-8 and TRBJ1-5): GAGVSQSPRYKVAKRGQDVALRCDPISGHVSLFWYQQALGQGPEFLTYFQNEAQLDKSGLPSDRFFAERPEGSVSTLKIQRTQQEDSAVYLCASSLESGRNQPQHFGDGTRLSIL.

This clone was picked up a small number of times. This sequence joins TRBV11-2 and TRBJ1-5; D call uncertain. The CDR3 totals 15 residues. Per the germline V gene, CDR1 is SGHAT and CDR2 is FQNNGV. The ends were cut back, 1 base at V and 0 bases at J, with 7 bases in the middle. The CDR3 DNA reads as TGTGCCAGCAGCTTAGGCAGCTATAGCAATCAGCCCCAGCATTTT. Encoded protein: CASSLGSYSNQPQHF.

The chain recombines TRBV30 with TRBJ1-4; D not certain. The germline V gene encodes CDR1 GTSNPN and CDR2 SVGIG (reference sequence). The CDR3 runs 14 residues. V dropped 1 base and J dropped 5 bases, with 11 bases sitting between them. The CDR3 loop is CAWSEGGENEKLFF. CDR3 DNA: TGTGCCTGGAGTGAGGGCGGAGAGAATGAAAAACTGTTTTTT.